This T cell receptor (beta chain) was sequenced for a study of a mutant IDH1 vaccine in newly diagnosed glioma. On the study more broadly: Patients previously underwent radiotherapy, temozolomide, or both, and most underwent both.

Germline V gene lookup returns CDR1 MNHEY and CDR2 SVGAGI. V lost 6 bases to trimming and J lost 7 bases, with 16 bases between them. This CDR3 has 13 residues. Time point noted: week 5, during vaccination. Alongside topical imiquimod, each dose of vaccine comprised 300 ug of mutant IDH1 20-mer peptide. About this clone: No antigen is known for it.

The assay was immunoSEQ multiplex PCR, and TCRdb's table has in-frame clones only and misses some. The sample shows 45,000 to 60,000 clones, around four fifths of them seen only once. This TCR came from a man aged 50-60 years with glioma. This chain links TRBV6-5 with TRBJ2-7; D might be TRBD2 (5 bases). The source was PBMCs, collected from a glioma patient whose treatment included an IDH1 peptide vaccine. CDR3 sequence reads: CASRRGQVGEQYF. CDR3 nucleotides: TGTGCCAGCAGACGCGGGCAGGTAGGGGAGCAGTACTTC.